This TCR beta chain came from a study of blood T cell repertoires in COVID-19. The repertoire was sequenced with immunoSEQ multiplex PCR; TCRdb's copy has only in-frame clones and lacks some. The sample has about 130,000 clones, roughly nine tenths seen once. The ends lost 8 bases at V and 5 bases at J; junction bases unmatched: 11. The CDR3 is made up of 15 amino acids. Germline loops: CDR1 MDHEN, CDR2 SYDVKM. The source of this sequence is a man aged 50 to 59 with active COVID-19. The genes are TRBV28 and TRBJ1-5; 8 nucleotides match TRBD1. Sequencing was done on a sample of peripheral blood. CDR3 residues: CASLSLQGADQPQHF. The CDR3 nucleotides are TGTGCCAGCCTTTCACTGCAGGGGGCAGATCAGCCCCAGCATTTT.